Below are 27 T cell receptor beta chains sequenced from a single sample in a study of blood T cell repertoires in COVID-19 (dated by TCRdb to the early 2020s). Library preparation employed the immunoSEQ multiplex PCR assay. TCRdb obtained this table from immuneACCESS and retained in-frame rearrangements with V and J assigned. These tables miss some clones; where compared with another copy, unresolved V genes account for less than half of the shortfall, and the remainder is unexplained. For this sample there are just over 50,000 clones; roughly 87% appear just once. The ten biggest clones cover about a sixth of the sample. The sample comprised peripheral blood. The receptors were gathered from a human donor with active COVID-19. The donor label of this sample is uncertain.

This chain links TRBV19 with TRBJ2-1; 12 bases match TRBD2. J gave up 4 bases and V 3 bases, and 13 bases lay outside the gene matches. In germline, CDR1 is LNHDA, CDR2 SQIVND (reference sequence). The CDR3 spans 19 residues. The CDR3 DNA reads TGTGCCAGTAGTATCTCTTCCGGTGGACTAGCGGGGCAGTACAATGAGCAGTTCTTC. The encoded protein is CASSISSGGLAGQYNEQFF.

This rearrangement joins TRBV28 to TRBJ2-7; D may be TRBD1 (6 bases). Looked up from germline, CDR1 is MDHEN and CDR2 is SYDVKM. V was shortened by 6 bases and J by 5 bases, with 20 bases between the two germline ends. The CDR3 runs to 15 residues. The CDR3 protein is CASRGARGESNEQYF. DNA of the CDR3: TGTGCCAGCAGAGGAGCCAGGGGCGAGTCTAACGAGCAGTACTTC.

This chain joins TRBV5-8 and TRBJ2-2, with a possible D match to TRBD1 (5 bases). The germline V and J ends were trimmed by 0 bases and 0 bases, with 9 bases remaining between them. There are 16 residues in the CDR3. In germline, CDR1 is SGHTS, CDR2 YDEGEE. CDR3 region: CASSLEGRANTGELFF. In nucleotides, the CDR3 is TGTGCCAGCAGCTTGGAGGGCAGGGCGAACACCGGGGAGCTGTTTTTT.

V usage is TRBV7-8 and J usage is TRBJ1-2; weak D call: TRBD1 (6 bases). Germline loops: CDR1 SGHVS, CDR2 FQNEAQ. The CDR3 has 15 residues. Between the trimmed V and J ends, which lost 1 base and 3 bases, there was a span of 12 bases. The CDR3 region has the DNA TGTGCCAGCAGCTTAGATAGGGGGGGCGACTATGGCTACACCTTC. Protein product: CASSLDRGGDYGYTF.

The chain couples TRBV27 to TRBJ2-1; possibly TRBD2 for D (5 bases). This CDR3 is built from 15 residues. From germline, CDR1 is MNHEY and CDR2 SMNVEV (reference sequence). V lost 5 bases and J 2 bases, leaving 13 bases between the germline ends. This CDR3 is CASSRLLGPYNEQFF. The CDR3 DNA follows: TGTGCCAGCAGTCGACTATTGGGCCCCTACAATGAGCAGTTCTTC.

V gene TRBV3-1 (or the pseudogene TRBV3-2) combines with J gene TRBJ1-2; D is unresolved. Germline V CDR1 and CDR2: LGHDT, YNNKEL (reference sequence). V was pared by 1 base and J by 4 bases, with 10 bases between. The CDR3 contains 14 residues. The chain's CDR3 is CASSQGPTSYGYTF. CDR3 DNA: TGTGCCAGCAGCCAAGGACCGACTAGCTATGGCTACACCTTC.

This chain uses TRBV27 with TRBJ2-3, with D tentatively TRBD1 (6 bases). Trimming removed 5 bases from V and 5 bases from J, with 11 bases in between. The germline V gene has CDR1 MNHEY and CDR2 SMNVEV (reference sequence). The CDR3 has 13 residues. The CDR3 sequence is CASSPTGLDTQYF. As DNA, the CDR3 is TGTGCCAGCAGTCCTACAGGGTTAGATACGCAGTATTTT.

V gene TRBV5-4 combines with J gene TRBJ1-6, with D perhaps TRBD1 (6 bases). The V end lost 1 base, the J end lost 7 bases, and 12 bases lay between the germline ends. Germline lookup yields CDR1 SGHNT and CDR2 YYREEE (reference sequence). CDR3 length equals 15 residues. CDR3 sequence (DNA): TGTGCCAGCAGCTTGAGTGCAGGGGTCAATTCACCCCTCCACTTT. Translated: CASSLSAGVNSPLHF.

The chain recombines TRBV7-8 with TRBJ2-7; TRBD2 agrees at 9 bases. V dropped 1 base and J dropped 7; count of bases not matched to a gene: 11. Germline V gene sequence: CDR1 SGHVS, CDR2 FQNEAQ. The CDR3 is made up of 16 amino acids. CDR3 region: CASSLVGTSGFYEQYF. CDR3 sequence (DNA): TGTGCCAGCAGCTTAGTTGGAACTAGCGGGTTTTATGAGCAGTACTTC.

This rearrangement joins TRBV11-2 to TRBJ2-3; D not resolved. The CDR3 is 15 residues long. CDR1 is SGHAT, CDR2 FQNNGV, per germline. Trimming took off 1 base at V and 0 bases at J, with 8 bases between the two ends. The CDR3 here is CASSLAPRSTDTQYF. The CDR3 DNA sequence: TGTGCCAGCAGCTTAGCACCCCGGAGCACAGATACGCAGTATTTT.

J is TRBJ2-1 and V is TRBV14; unclear D gene. CDR3 length: 14 residues. Trimming stripped 1 base from V and 8 bases from J, with 12 bases between. CDR1 is SGHDN and CDR2 is FVKESK in the germline V gene. CDR3 DNA sequence: TGTGCCAGCAGCCAAGTAATTAGCTTCTATGAGCAGTTCTTC. This sequence encodes CASSQVISFYEQFF.

The chain couples TRBV5-1 to TRBJ2-7, with D unclear. Germline CDR1 reads SGHRS; CDR2 reads YFSETQ. V was shortened by 5 bases and J by 2 bases, with 14 bases between the two germline ends. The CDR3 has 14 amino acids. Here the CDR3 DNA reads TGCGCCAGCAGATTAATACTGGAGACCTACGAGCAGTACTTC. This codes for CASRLILETYEQYF.

The chain combines TRBV19 with TRBJ2-2; a weak D match, TRBD1 (5 bases). The CDR3 runs 15 residues. Germline CDR1 is LNHDA and CDR2 is SQIVND (reference sequence). Trimming pared 3 bases from V and 5 bases from J, leaving 13 bases between. CDR3 nucleotide sequence: TGTGCCAGTAGTATGTTCCAGGGATGGACCGGGGAGCTGTTTTTT. Translating gives CASSMFQGWTGELFF.

The V gene is TRBV7-8, the J gene TRBJ1-5, with D possibly being TRBD1 (6 bases). The length of the CDR3 is 16 residues. The germline V and J ends were trimmed by 5 bases and 3 bases, with 17 bases remaining between them. CDR1 SGHVS and CDR2 FQNEAQ come from the germline V gene. The CDR3 DNA is TGTGCCAGCAGCCCCGGACGGGGGGCCATCAATCAGCCCCAGCATTTT. This codes for CASSPGRGAINQPQHF. Drawing the rest from reference TRBV7-8 and TRBJ1-5, the complete variable domain is GAGVSQSPRYKVAKRGQDVALRCDPISGHVSLFWYQQALGQGPEFLTYFQNEAQLDKSGLPSDRFFAERPEGSVSTLKIQRTQQEDSAVYLCASSPGRGAINQPQHFGDGTRLSIL.

V gene TRBV11-2 combines with J gene TRBJ1-2, with 7 positions matching TRBD1. The J segment lost 4 bases and the V segment lost 5 bases, leaving 10 bases of the junction unmatched. Per the germline V gene, CDR1 is SGHAT and CDR2 is FQNNGV. The CDR3 is 15 residues long. The CDR3 region has the DNA TGTGCCAGCAGCGCCCGGACAGGAAGCCCCTATGGCTACACCTTC. As protein: CASSARTGSPYGYTF.

This chain uses TRBV5-5 with TRBJ1-3; D remains unclear. V was pared by 4 bases and J by 0 bases, with 11 bases between. The germline gives CDR1 SGHKS, CDR2 YYEKEE (reference sequence). The CDR3 spans 15 residues. The CDR3: CASSPQTFSGNTIYF. The CDR3 DNA is TGTGCCAGCAGCCCACAGACCTTCTCTGGAAACACCATATATTTT.

The chain has TRBV10-3 and TRBJ2-7; TRBD1 matches at 12 bases. CDR1 is ENHRY, CDR2 SYGVKD, per germline. V shed 5 bases, J shed 0 bases, and the junction held 5 bases outside the gene matches. This CDR3 comprises 16 residues. The CDR3 reads CAISQWGQGASYEQYF. The CDR3 nucleotides are TGTGCCATCAGTCAATGGGGACAGGGGGCCTCCTACGAGCAGTACTTC.

The chain carries TRBV12-3 or TRBV12-4 and TRBJ2-2; weak D call: TRBD2 (6 bases). V was pared by 3 bases and J by 4 bases, with 6 bases between. This CDR3 is built from 13 residues. The CDR3 sequence: CASSLGGTGELFF. The CDR3 DNA follows: TGTGCCAGCAGTTTGGGAGGCACCGGGGAGCTGTTTTTT.

The chain employs TRBV19 and TRBJ1-2; D is undetermined. Per the germline V gene, CDR1 is LNHDA and CDR2 is SQIVND (reference sequence). CDR3 length: 11 amino acids. Trimming shortened V by 5 bases and J by 8 bases, and 9 bases separated the two germline ends. CDR3: CASSYGPGYTF. The CDR3 DNA is TGTGCCAGTAGTTATGGGCCCGGCTACACCTTC.

In nucleotides, the CDR3 is TGTGCCAGCAGTTTAGCGGGGGGCAATGAGCAGTTCTTC. Protein: CASSLAGGNEQFF. The genes are TRBV12-3 or TRBV12-4 and TRBJ2-1; D possibly corresponds to TRBD2 (6 bases). This CDR3 is built from 13 residues. V lost 0 bases to trimming and J lost 6 bases, with 6 bases between them.

This clone showed up just once. The chain links TRBV9 to TRBJ1-6; D possibly corresponds to TRBD1 (6 bases). The CDR3 extends over 13 amino acids. Looked up from germline, CDR1 is SGDLS and CDR2 is YYNGEE. V dropped 3 bases and J dropped 12 bases, with 13 bases sitting between them. CDR3 sequence (DNA): TGTGCCAGCAGCGGCGGGGGCCTGGAACCCCTCCACTTT. Protein sequence: CASSGGGLEPLHF.

The chain has TRBV2 and TRBJ1-4; D is undetermined. CDR3 length: 15 amino acids. Germline loops: CDR1 SNHLY, CDR2 FYNNEI. Trimming stripped 3 bases from V and 0 bases from J, with 8 bases between. The DNA for the CDR3 is TGTGCCAGCAGTGATTTCGGGGCAACTAATGAAAAACTGTTTTTT. Amino acids: CASSDFGATNEKLFF.

The chain couples TRBV7-9 to TRBJ1-1, with D possibly matching TRBD1 (5 bases). V lost 1 base, J lost 2 bases, and 8 bases lay in between. The CDR3 covers 14 residues. Germline lookup yields CDR1 SEHNR and CDR2 FQNEAQ (reference sequence). CDR3 region: CASSLEQANTEAFF. DNA for the CDR3: TGTGCCAGCAGCTTAGAACAGGCTAACACTGAAGCTTTCTTT.

The chain is built from TRBV6-2 or TRBV6-3 and TRBJ1-2, with no clear D. The CDR3 runs to 13 residues. Germline CDR1 is MNHEY and CDR2 is SVGEGT. Trimming took 6 bases from V and 8 from J, leaving 16 bases between them. CDR3 sequence reads: CASSRTTTRGYTF. The CDR3 nucleotides read TGTGCCAGCAGCCGAACTACAACCCGGGGCTACACCTTC.

The rearrangement links TRBV7-9 to TRBJ1-2, with D unclear. V lost 10 bases, J lost 5 bases, and 20 bases lay in between. Germline V gene lookup returns CDR1 SEHNR and CDR2 FQNEAQ (reference sequence). This CDR3 comprises 14 residues. The CDR3 DNA sequence: TGTGCCACGAACCGAGGCGGCGCGGGGTATGGCTACACCTTC. The encoded protein is CATNRGGAGYGYTF.

This chain connects TRBV10-1 to TRBJ1-5; 9 bases are a match to TRBD1. Looked up from germline, CDR1 is WNHNN and CDR2 is SYGVQD (reference sequence). The CDR3 sequence is 13 residues long. Here the CDR3 reads CVSDRGKDQPQHF. DNA of the CDR3: TGCGTATCCGACAGGGGGAAGGATCAGCCCCAGCATTTT.

The V gene is TRBV10-1, the J gene TRBJ2-1; D remains ambiguous. Trimming shortened V by 3 bases and J by 0 bases, and 3 bases separated the two germline ends. The CDR3 length is 13 residues. Germline V CDR1 and CDR2: WNHNN, SYGVQD (reference sequence). DNA of the CDR3: TGCGCCAGCAGTGACAGCTCCTACAATGAGCAGTTCTTC. Its protein product is CASSDSSYNEQFF.